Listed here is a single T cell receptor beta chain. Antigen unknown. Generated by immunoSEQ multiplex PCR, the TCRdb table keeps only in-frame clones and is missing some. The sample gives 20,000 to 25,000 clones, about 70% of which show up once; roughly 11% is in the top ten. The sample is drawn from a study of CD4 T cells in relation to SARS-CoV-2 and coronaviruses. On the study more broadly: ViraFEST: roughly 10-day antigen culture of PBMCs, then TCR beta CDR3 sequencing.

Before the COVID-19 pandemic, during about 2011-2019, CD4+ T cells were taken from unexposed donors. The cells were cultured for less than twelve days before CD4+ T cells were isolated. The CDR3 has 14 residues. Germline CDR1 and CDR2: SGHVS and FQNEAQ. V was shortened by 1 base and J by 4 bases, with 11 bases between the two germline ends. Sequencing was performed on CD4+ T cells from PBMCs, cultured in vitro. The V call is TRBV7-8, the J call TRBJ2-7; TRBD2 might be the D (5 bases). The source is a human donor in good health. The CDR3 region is CASSLVPRGYEQYF. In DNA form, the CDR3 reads TGTGCCAGCAGCTTAGTCCCCCGGGGATACGAGCAGTACTTC.